Below are 16 T cell receptor beta chains sequenced from a single sample in a study of somatic mutations in cytotoxic T cells in rheumatoid arthritis. This table comes from immunoSEQ multiplex PCR, and its TCRdb copy is limited to in-frame clones, with some not included. Altogether approximately 21,000 clones are present, 78% being singletons, with the ten largest covering 10% to 12%. The sample comprised CD8+ T cells sorted from blood. The receptors come from an adult with rheumatoid arthritis.

This clone was seen a handful of times. The gene calls are TRBV27 and TRBJ2-7, with 9 bases that match TRBD1. The CDR3 contains 14 residues. V was pared by 5 bases and J by 4 bases, with 6 bases of the junction left unmatched. Germline lookup yields CDR1 MNHEY and CDR2 SMNVEV (reference sequence). CDR3 sequence: CASSPDRGVYEQYF. The CDR3 bases are TGTGCCAGCAGTCCGGACAGGGGTGTTTACGAGCAGTACTTC.

The chain joins TRBV9 to TRBJ2-3; D is ambiguous. V was cut by 3 bases and J by 5 bases, with 16 bases left in between. Germline CDR1 and CDR2: SGDLS and YYNGEE. The CDR3 has 15 amino acids. CDR3 in DNA: TGTGCCAGCAGCGGTACCCACGACGATAGAGATACGCAGTATTTT. Its protein product is CASSGTHDDRDTQYF.

The chain recombines TRBV5-4 with TRBJ1-1; D gene unclear. CDR3 length: 14 amino acids. Trimming cost V 2 bases and J 1 base, with 9 bases left between them. Germline CDR1 reads SGHNT; CDR2 reads YYREEE (reference sequence). CDR3 bases: TGTGCCAGCAGCTTTTGGGAGAGGAACACTGAAGCTTTCTTT. Translating it yields CASSFWERNTEAFF.

As concerns this clone: Within the sample, other DNA sequences also encode this same CDR3. V gene TRBV2 combines with J gene TRBJ1-2, with a weak D call TRBD1 (6 bases). Between the trimmed V and J ends, which lost 4 bases and 3 bases, there was a span of 9 bases. Germline CDR1 and CDR2: SNHLY and FYNNEI. This CDR3 has 13 residues. CDR3 sequence: CASSGTVYYGYTF. CDR3 DNA: TGTGCCAGCAGTGGGACAGTTTACTATGGCTACACCTTC.

The CDR3 coding sequence is TGTGCCAGCCGTACAGGGGAGTGGATCAATCAGCCCCAGCATTTT. This gives the protein CASRTGEWINQPQHF. This sequence joins TRBV2 and TRBJ1-5; TRBD1 matches 7 bases. Germline V CDR1 and CDR2: SNHLY, FYNNEI. The CDR3 totals 15 residues. V was clipped by 8 bases and J by 3 bases; unmatched bases: 10.

The chain links TRBV4-3 to TRBJ2-6, with D perhaps TRBD1 (6 bases). Germline V lookup: CDR1 LGHNA, CDR2 YSLEER. The germline V and J ends were trimmed by 0 bases and 1 base, with 7 bases remaining between them. CDR3 length: 16 residues. The chain's CDR3 is CASSQDTGSGANVLTF. In nucleotides, the CDR3 is TGCGCCAGCAGCCAAGATACAGGGTCTGGGGCCAACGTCCTGACTTTC.

CDR3 nucleotides: TGTGCCAGCAGTCCGATGACTATGGTGACAGATACGCAGTATTTT. Protein product: CASSPMTMVTDTQYF. This sequence joins TRBV27 and TRBJ2-3; tentative D call: TRBD2 (5 bases). Germline lookup yields CDR1 MNHEY and CDR2 SMNVEV (reference sequence). The CDR3 runs 15 residues. V was trimmed by 5 bases and J by 3 bases, leaving 15 bases between them.

A single count supports this clone. The chain has TRBV2 and TRBJ2-5; perhaps D is TRBD1 or TRBD2 (5 bases each). The V end lost 6 bases, the J end lost 3 bases, and 11 bases lay between the germline ends. The CDR3 is 13 amino acids. Germline CDR1 and CDR2: SNHLY and FYNNEI. The CDR3 loop reads CASRPGTKETQYF. CDR3 nucleotide sequence: TGTGCCAGCAGACCCGGGACCAAAGAGACCCAGTACTTC.

The chain employs TRBV5-6 and TRBJ2-7; D gene ambiguous. Germline V gene sequence: CDR1 SGHDT, CDR2 YYEEEE. Trimming shortened V by 2 bases and J by 0 bases, and 12 bases separated the two germline ends. CDR3 size: 15 residues. The CDR3 protein is CASSFPGVSSYEQYF. The CDR3 nucleotides are TGTGCCAGCAGCTTTCCCGGAGTGAGCTCCTACGAGCAGTACTTC. Drawing the rest from reference TRBV5-6 and TRBJ2-7, the complete variable domain is DAGVTQSPTHLIKTRGQQVTLRCSPKSGHDTVSWYQQALGQGPQFIFQYYEEEERQRGNFPDRFSGHQFPNYSSELNVNALLLGDSALYLCASSFPGVSSYEQYFGPGTRLTVT.

This chain links TRBV6-1 with TRBJ2-7, with a tentative D call TRBD1 (5 bases). The germline gives CDR1 MNHNS, CDR2 SASEGT. The CDR3 has 16 amino acids. The V gene lost 4 bases and the J gene lost 0 bases, with 16 bases spanning the gap. The CDR3 reads CASSVYRSGASYEQYF. The CDR3 nucleotides are TGTGCCAGCAGTGTATACAGGTCCGGCGCCTCCTACGAGCAGTACTTC.

In its sample, this clone was seen a few times. This chain joins TRBV27 and TRBJ2-7, with TRBD2 as a possible D gene (5 bases). Trimming shortened V by 10 bases and J by 3 bases, and 7 bases separated the two germline ends. Germline V CDR1 and CDR2: MNHEY, SMNVEV (reference sequence). This CDR3 has 10 amino acids. The CDR3 is CATAGYEQYF. Here the CDR3 DNA reads TGTGCCACTGCGGGCTACGAGCAGTACTTC.

The table lists this clone with a few counts. The rearrangement joins TRBV4-3 to TRBJ2-7; maybe TRBD1 (6 bases). CDR1 and CDR2 from the germline V gene are LGHNA and YSLEER. V shed 0 bases and J shed 0 bases, with 9 bases lying between them. This CDR3 contains 15 residues. The chain's CDR3 is CASSQDWDNSYEQYF. Here the CDR3 DNA reads TGCGCCAGCAGCCAAGACTGGGACAACTCCTACGAGCAGTACTTC.

The rearrangement links TRBV19 to TRBJ1-2; 8 bases match TRBD1. The germline gives CDR1 LNHDA, CDR2 SQIVND (reference sequence). V lost 5 bases and J lost 4; bases outside the gene matches: 6. The CDR3 is 14 amino acids. The DNA for the CDR3 is TGTGCCAGTAGTTGGCAGGGGGCTTCCTATGGCTACACCTTC. As protein: CASSWQGASYGYTF. Full variable domain (outside the CDR3, taken from reference TRBV19 and TRBJ1-2): DGGITQSPKYLFRKEGQNVTLSCEQNLNHDAMYWYRQDPGQGLRLIYYSQIVNDFQKGDIAEGYSVSREKKESFPLTVTSAQKNPTAFYLCASSWQGASYGYTFGSGTRLTVV.

The genes are TRBV6-5 and TRBJ2-2; D unresolved. Between the trimmed V and J ends, which lost 8 bases and 6 bases, there was a span of 10 bases. From germline, CDR1 is MNHEY and CDR2 SVGAGI. The CDR3 has 12 residues. DNA for the CDR3: TGTGCCAGCGCATTGGGTTCCGGGGAGCTGTTTTTT. This encodes CASALGSGELFF.

CDR3 DNA sequence: TGTGCCAGCAGTTCGAGTTACTTCGGGACTGAAGCTTTCTTT. Residues: CASSSSYFGTEAFF. The chain joins TRBV2 to TRBJ1-1; D not resolved. CDR1 SNHLY and CDR2 FYNNEI come from the germline V gene. Trimming pared 5 bases from V and 5 bases from J, leaving 15 bases between. The CDR3 spans 14 residues.

The rearrangement links TRBV5-3 to TRBJ2-7; TRBD2 aligns across 14 bases. TRBV5-3 has ORF status, its function being uncertain. This CDR3 region has 15 residues. With V trimmed by 4 bases and J by 4 bases, 4 bases remained unmatched. The CDR3 sequence: CARSRGTSGRYEQYF. CDR3 DNA sequence: TGTGCCAGAAGCCGAGGGACTAGCGGGAGATACGAGCAGTACTTC.